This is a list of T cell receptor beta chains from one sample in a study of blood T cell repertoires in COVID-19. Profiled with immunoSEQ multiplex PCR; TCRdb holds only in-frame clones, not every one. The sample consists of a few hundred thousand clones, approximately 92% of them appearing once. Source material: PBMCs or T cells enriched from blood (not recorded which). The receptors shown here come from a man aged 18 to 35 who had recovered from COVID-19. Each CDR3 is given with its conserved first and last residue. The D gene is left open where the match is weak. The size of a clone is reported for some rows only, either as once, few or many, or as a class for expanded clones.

TGCGCCAGCAGCTTGGCGGGAGAGGGAGGCTACGAGCAGTACTTC,CASSLAGEGGYEQYF,TRBJ2-7,-,-,TRBV5-1
TGTGCCAGCAGCGTAGCCCCCACCGGTAAAGCAGATACGCAGTATTTT,CASSVAPTGKADTQYF,TRBJ2-3,-,-,TRBV9
TGTGCCAGCAGCCAAGGAGGGACTATCGGGAGAGATACGCAGTATTTT,CASSQGGTIGRDTQYF,TRBJ2-3,-,TRBD2,TRBV3-1/TRBV3-2
TGTGCCAGCTCATCCGGGACTAGCGGGAGGGCACCCGAGCAGTACTTC,CASSSGTSGRAPEQYF,TRBJ2-7,-,TRBD2,TRBV18
TGTGCCAGCAGTTTAAGGCCCGGGGGGAACACTGAAGCTTTCTTT,CASSLRPGGNTEAFF,TRBJ1-1,-,-,TRBV27
TGTGCCAGCAGTTCGGCGGGAGCGAACACCGGGGAGCTGTTTTTT,CASSSAGANTGELFF,TRBJ2-2,-,TRBD2,TRBV28
TGTGCCAGCTCTACCCTCCAGAGGTACGACAATGAGCAGTTCTTC,CASSTLQRYDNEQFF,TRBJ2-1,-,-,TRBV18
TGCGCCAGCAGCAGGGGATTGCTTACCTTTTACAATGAGCAGTTCTTC,CASSRGLLTFYNEQFF,TRBJ2-1,-,-,TRBV5-1
TGTGCCAGCAGCTTAGAGGCAGGGGGCCGGAACACCATATATTTT,CASSLEAGGRNTIYF,TRBJ1-3,-,TRBD1,TRBV7-8
TGTGCCAGCAGCCCAACCTACAGGGGGAGCTATGGCTACACCTTC,CASSPTYRGSYGYTF,TRBJ1-2,-,TRBD1,TRBV14
TGTGCCAGCAGCGGGCGGGACAGGTCTAATCAGCCCCAGCATTTT,CASSGRDRSNQPQHF,TRBJ1-5,-,TRBD1,TRBV5-6
TGTGCCAGCAGCTTATACAGGGATAATTCACCCCTCCACTTT,CASSLYRDNSPLHF,TRBJ1-6,-,-,TRBV14
TGTGCCAGCAGCTCGACTAGCGGGACGTACAATGAGCAGTTCTTC,CASSSTSGTYNEQFF,TRBJ2-1,-,TRBD2,TRBV7-2
TGTGCCAGCAGTGCGGGCGGGCTGGAAAATACGCAGTATTTT,CASSAGGLENTQYF,TRBJ2-3,-,-,TRBV2
TGTGCCAGCAAGGGGACAGGGACTGGCGAGCAGTACTTC,CASKGTGTGEQYF,TRBJ2-7,-,TRBD1,TRBV28
TGTGCCTGGAGTCCACAGGAGACTGGGACCCAGTACTTC,CAWSPQETGTQYF,TRBJ2-5,-,-,TRBV30
TGTGCCAGCAGGTCCAGGGTTGGCACTGAAGCTTTCTTT,CASRSRVGTEAFF,TRBJ1-1,-,-,TRBV12-3/TRBV12-4
TGTGCCACCAGCAGAGATCGAGTTCGCGGAAACACCATATATTTT,CATSRDRVRGNTIYF,TRBJ1-3,-,-,TRBV15
TGTGCCAGCAGCATACAGGGGGTCAACACTGAAGCTTTCTTT,CASSIQGVNTEAFF,TRBJ1-1,-,TRBD1,TRBV5-4
TGCGCCAGCAGCTTGTCTGGCGGCCACAATGAGCAGTTCTTC,CASSLSGGHNEQFF,TRBJ2-1,-,-,TRBV5-1
TGTGCCAGCAGCCAAGGCCTGCTATATGGCTACACCTTC,CASSQGLLYGYTF,TRBJ1-2,-,-,TRBV14
TGTGCCAGCAGCTTGCAGGGAGGTAATGGTTCACCCCTCCACTTT,CASSLQGGNGSPLHF,TRBJ1-6,-,-,TRBV7-3
TGTGCCAGCTCACCAGACAGAATGAACACTGAAGCTTTCTTT,CASSPDRMNTEAFF,TRBJ1-1,-,-,TRBV18
TGTGCCAGAAGCTTGAAGCGGGGGGCCGACAGGAGCTCCTACAATGAGCAGTTCTTC,CARSLKRGADRSSYNEQFF,TRBJ2-1,-,TRBD2,TRBV5-3
TGTGCCAGCAGCCAAGAGCCCCTGCGGGGGGTCCTGAACAATGAGCAGTTCTTC,CASSQEPLRGVLNNEQFF,TRBJ2-1,-,TRBD2,TRBV3-1/TRBV3-2
TGTGCCAGCAGCCAAATCAGGCTAGCGGGAGGCCACTACAATGAGCAGTTCTTC,CASSQIRLAGGHYNEQFF,TRBJ2-1,-,TRBD2,TRBV16
TGTGCCAGTACCCTAGACAGGGGCACTGAAGCTTTCTTT,CASTLDRGTEAFF,TRBJ1-1,-,TRBD1,TRBV19
TGCAGTGCTAGTAAGACCCAGGGGGGCACTGAAGCTTTCTTT,CSASKTQGGTEAFF,TRBJ1-1,-,TRBD1,TRBV20-1
TGTGCCAGCAGCCAAATAAGCGGGGGCCGGAATTCACCCCTCCACTTT,CASSQISGGRNSPLHF,TRBJ1-6,few,-,TRBV3-1/TRBV3-2
TGTGCCAGCAGCTTATCACAGGTTGCGGCCTACGAGCAGTACTTC,CASSLSQVAAYEQYF,TRBJ2-7,once,-,TRBV7-2
TGTGCCAGCAGCTCCGGGACAGGGTCCTACAATGAGCAGTTCTTC,CASSSGTGSYNEQFF,TRBJ2-1,-,TRBD1,TRBV11-3
TGTGCCAGCAGCGTAACCCAAGGGGGGGGCGAATACAATGAGCAGTTCTTC,CASSVTQGGGEYNEQFF,TRBJ2-1,-,-,TRBV9
TGTGCCATCAGCATAGGACTAGCGGGAGCACACAATGAGCAGTTCTTC,CAISIGLAGAHNEQFF,TRBJ2-1,-,TRBD2,TRBV10-3
TGTGCCAGCAGCCTGGATGTCGCAGGCTACGAGCAGTACTTC,CASSLDVAGYEQYF,TRBJ2-7,-,-,TRBV7-9
TGTGCCAGCAGCTCCATCCCGCTTAGCGGGGCCGGGGAGCTGTTTTTT,CASSSIPLSGAGELFF,TRBJ2-2,-,TRBD2,TRBV7-6
TGTGCCAGCAGCTTTCGGCAGGGTAGCTACAATGAGCAGTTCTTC,CASSFRQGSYNEQFF,TRBJ2-1,-,-,TRBV13
TGTGCCAGCAGCGTAGGAGGGACAGCGAACTATGGCTACACCTTC,CASSVGGTANYGYTF,TRBJ1-2,-,TRBD1,TRBV9
TGTGCCAGCAGCCAAGATGCGGATAACTATGGCTACACCTTC,CASSQDADNYGYTF,TRBJ1-2,-,-,TRBV3-1/TRBV3-2
TGCGCCAGCAGCCAAGATGGGACAGGGGGAGATACGCAGTATTTT,CASSQDGTGGDTQYF,TRBJ2-3,-,TRBD1,TRBV4-1
TGCGCCAGCAAAAAAGGGACAGCCGACTGGGACACTGAAGCTTTCTTT,CASKKGTADWDTEAFF,TRBJ1-1,-,TRBD1,TRBV5-1
TGTGCCAGCAGTTTAAGGGACTGGGACACTGAAGCTTTCTTT,CASSLRDWDTEAFF,TRBJ1-1,-,-,TRBV27
TGTGCCAGTAGTTCCTTAACAGGGGGGGCTCGCTATGGCTACACCTTC,CASSSLTGGARYGYTF,TRBJ1-2,-,TRBD1,TRBV19
TGTGCCAGCAGCTCCGGGAGTTTCTGGGGAGAGGGTAATTCACCCCTCCACTTT,CASSSGSFWGEGNSPLHF,TRBJ1-6,-,-,TRBV5-5
TGTGCCAGCAGCTTCAACCTGGCCGTGCGGGGAAACACCATATATTTT,CASSFNLAVRGNTIYF,TRBJ1-3,-,-,TRBV7-2
TGTGCCAGCAGCCCAAGGACAGCCGGGGAGCTGTTTTTT,CASSPRTAGELFF,TRBJ2-2,few,-,TRBV6-2/TRBV6-3
TGTGCCAGCAGCGTAGTGCAGGGTGGAACCGGGGAGCTGTTTTTT,CASSVVQGGTGELFF,TRBJ2-2,once,-,TRBV9
TGTGCCAGCAGCCGAGGACTAGCTACAGATACGCAGTATTTT,CASSRGLATDTQYF,TRBJ2-3,-,TRBD2,TRBV4-2
TGTGCCAGCAGCCGTTCTGGGGAGATTTACAATGAGCAGTTCTTC,CASSRSGEIYNEQFF,TRBJ2-1,-,-,TRBV4-2
TGTGCCAGCAGTTACTCGAAAGTGAGAGAGCAGTACTTC,CASSYSKVREQYF,TRBJ2-7,once,-,TRBV6-5
TGTGCCAGTAGTAGTGGAGGGACAGGGAGCTACGAGCAGTACTTC,CASSSGGTGSYEQYF,TRBJ2-7,-,TRBD1,TRBV19